This TCR beta chain is from a study of technical replicates of blood from a handful of donors (TCRdb year 2017). Turning to this clone: Its cognate antigen has yet to be identified. No base quality values were provided; no much bigger clone lies one nucleotide off.

The library was produced with the immunoSEQ multiplex PCR assay. This is the immuneACCESS table as TCRdb keeps it, with only in-frame sequences that have V and J called. A part of the clones is gone; compared with another copy, unresolved V genes explain less than half, and the rest is unexplained. Present in this sample are about 75,000 clones, about 90% of which were seen just once. The biggest ten clones account for about 0.38% of the sample. The CDR3, from cysteine to phenylalanine, totals 13 residues. Only CDR3 DNA remains: 39 bases, in frame from the first base. At the junction V is shortened by 2 bases and J by 5 bases, with 10 bases in between. Via the germline V gene, CDR1 is SGDLS and CDR2 YYNGEE.

The clonotype comes from a human donor in good health. The sequence is built from TRBV9 and TRBJ1-2, with a tentative D gene TRBD1 over 6 matching bases. The sample taken for sequencing was T cells isolated from PBMCs. The CDR3 protein is CASSVDSSYGYTF. The nucleotide sequence reads as follows: TGTGCCAGCAGCGTGGACAGTTCTTATGGCTACACCTTC.